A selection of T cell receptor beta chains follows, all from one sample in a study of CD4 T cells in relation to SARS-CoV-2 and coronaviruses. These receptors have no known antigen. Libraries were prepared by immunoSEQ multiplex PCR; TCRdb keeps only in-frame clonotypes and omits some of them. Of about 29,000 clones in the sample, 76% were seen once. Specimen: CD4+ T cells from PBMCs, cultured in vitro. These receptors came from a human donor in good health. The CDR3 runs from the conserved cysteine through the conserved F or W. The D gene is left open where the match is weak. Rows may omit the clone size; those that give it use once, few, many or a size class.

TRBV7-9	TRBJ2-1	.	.	CASSPPFRVGNEQFF	TGTGCCAGCAGCCCCCCTTTCAGGGTTGGCAATGAGCAGTTCTTC
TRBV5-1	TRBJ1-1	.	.	CASSLKAFF	TGCGCCAGCAGCTTGAAAGCTTTCTTT
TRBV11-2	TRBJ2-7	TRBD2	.	CASSTPGTSGGPYYEQYF	TGTGCCAGCAGCACACCCGGGACTAGCGGGGGACCCTATTACGAGCAGTACTTC
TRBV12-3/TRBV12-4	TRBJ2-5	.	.	CASTQDGEETQYF	TGTGCCAGCACCCAGGACGGGGAGGAGACCCAGTACTTC
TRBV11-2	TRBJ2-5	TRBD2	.	CASSLRGGAGVQETQYF	TGTGCCAGCAGCTTAAGGGGGGGAGCGGGGGTCCAAGAGACCCAGTACTTC
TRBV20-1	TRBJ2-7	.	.	CSAETRGEQYF	TGCAGTGCGGAGACAAGGGGCGAGCAGTACTTC
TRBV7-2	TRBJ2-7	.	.	CASSLGEGSSYEQYF	TGTGCCAGCAGCTTAGGAGAGGGTAGCTCCTACGAGCAGTACTTC
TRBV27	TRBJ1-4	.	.	CASSPGGPRGSSEKLFF	TGTGCCAGCAGTCCCGGCGGACCCCGGGGTTCGTCGGAAAAACTGTTTTTT
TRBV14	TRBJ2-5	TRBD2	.	CASSPGVSSGQETQYF	TGTGCCAGCAGCCCGGGTGTTTCTAGCGGACAAGAGACCCAGTACTTC
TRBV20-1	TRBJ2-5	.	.	CSALGETQYF	TGCAGTGCTCTTGGGGAGACCCAGTACTTC
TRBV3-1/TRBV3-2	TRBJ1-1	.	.	CASSPRTTRGNTEAFF	TGTGCCAGCAGCCCGCGGACGACCCGAGGGAACACTGAAGCTTTCTTT
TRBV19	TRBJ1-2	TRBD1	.	CASGPMTGLDYGYTF	TGTGCCAGCGGGCCCATGACAGGGTTGGACTATGGCTACACCTTC
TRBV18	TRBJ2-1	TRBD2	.	CASSPNSGGLGSSYNEQFF	TGTGCCAGCTCCCCCAATAGCGGGGGGCTCGGCAGCTCCTACAATGAGCAGTTCTTC
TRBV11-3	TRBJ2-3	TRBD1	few	CASSTGQGPSTDTQYF	TGTGCCAGCAGCACAGGACAGGGACCTAGCACAGATACGCAGTATTTT
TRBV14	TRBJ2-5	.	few	CASSQLPSWRAGQETQYF	TGTGCCAGCAGCCAACTCCCCTCCTGGAGAGCCGGCCAAGAGACCCAGTACTTC